This TCR beta chain was captured in a study of blood T cell repertoires in COVID-19. Background on the study: Samples of COVID-19 (acute and convalescent) were obtained from the United States, Italy and Spain.

TCRdb's copy holds only in-frame clones and misses some; the assay was immunoSEQ multiplex PCR. The data hold about 240,000 clones, with around 84% observed a single time. CDR1 and CDR2 (germline): LGHDT, YNNKEL (reference sequence). Trimming left V 2 bases short and J 5 bases short, with 12 bases between. The CDR3 runs 15 residues. This clone was detected many times. The chain is built from TRBV3-1 (or the pseudogene TRBV3-2) and TRBJ1-4, with no clear D. Specimen: peripheral blood. This sequence was found in an older woman with active or convalescent COVID-19. CDR3 DNA: TGTGCCAGCAGCCAAAGTTGGTCGGTCAATGAAAAACTGTTTTTT. Translation gives CASSQSWSVNEKLFF.